This T cell receptor beta chain came from a study of CD8+ T cells in alopecia areata. cDNA serving as the sequencing template came from extracted, reverse transcribed RNA. Generated by immunoSEQ multiplex PCR, the TCRdb table keeps only in-frame clones and is missing some. The top ten hold approximately 1% of the sample, which has approximately 180,000 clones, roughly 60% seen once. Turning to this clone: Its antigen is as yet unknown.

Treatment in this sample: oral pan-JAK inhibitor, 5-10 mg twice daily. Peripheral blood samples and lesional scalp punch biopsies were obtained from alopecia areata patients. Study-level findings and limits: Scalp samples also yield sequences of resident alphabeta T cells from normal skin. A great number of expanded lesional clones endured in scalp and blood during tofacitinib. Among the top 100, expanded CD8+ clones, as well as scalp clonality, were significantly decreased by tofacitinib.

Trimming cost V 5 bases and J 2 bases, with 11 bases left between them. The CDR3 runs to 13 residues. The germline V gene has CDR1 GTSNPN and CDR2 SVGIG (reference sequence). This clonotype was sampled from a human donor with alopecia areata. Sequences were derived from CD4+ T cells sorted from blood, sampled at week 24, from a patient treated with tofacitinib. The chain joins TRBV30 to TRBJ2-3; D is uncertain. Here the CDR3 reads CAWGSRSTDTQYF. In DNA, the CDR3 is TGTGCCTGGGGATCCAGGTCCACAGATACGCAGTATTTT.